These 28 T cell receptor beta chains were all obtained from the same sample, sequenced in a study of control samples from healthy donors and cancer patients (dated by TCRdb to 2018 to 2020). The library was made by the immunoSEQ multiplex PCR assay. In TCRdb, the immuneACCESS table is reduced to in-frame sequences with V and J assigned. These tables do not hold every clone; where another copy was compared, an unresolved V gene accounts for under half, and the others remain unexplained. The sample table shows tens of thousands of clones, and roughly 80% are seen once. The ten largest clones take up under 40% of the sample. Sequences were obtained from PBMCs. The origin of the receptors is a man aged 70 or older with lung cancer.

The chain is built from TRBV5-4 and TRBJ2-7; TRBD2 aligns across 10 bases. The trim removed 4 bases at V and 5 bases at J, leaving 9 bases unmatched. The CDR3 spans 15 residues. Germline assignment: CDR1 SGHNT and CDR2 YYREEE (reference sequence). The CDR3 nucleotides are TGTGCCAGCAGCCCCAGTCGAACTAGCGGGGACGAGCAGTACTTC. This translates into CASSPSRTSGDEQYF.

The J gene is TRBJ2-5, the V gene TRBV5-4, with 8 bases lining up with TRBD2. This CDR3 contains 14 residues. With 1 base clipped from V and 3 bases from J, the junction kept 2 bases outside the gene matches. CDR1 SGHNT and CDR2 YYREEE come from the germline V gene (reference sequence). In DNA form, the CDR3 reads TGTGCCAGCAGCTTGTTTAGCGGGGAAGAGACCCAGTACTTC. This sequence encodes CASSLFSGEETQYF.

This clone has only one observation. The CDR3 does not close with the conserved phenylalanine or tryptophan, likely indicating a read error. It is unclear where the CDR3 begins or ends on the DNA, so no DNA is shown, and the CDR3 is as TCRdb lists it. The J gene is TRBJ1-4, the V gene TRBV19; the table gives TRBD1 as D, unverified against the DNA. The CDR3 length is 12 residues, termini included. The V gene's germline CDR1 is LNHDA and CDR2 SQIVND (reference sequence). The CDR3 sequence: CASSTPEQESIG.

The table lists this clone with a few counts. This rearrangement joins TRBV9 to TRBJ2-1, with TRBD2 identical over 7 bases. The germline V gene has CDR1 SGDLS and CDR2 YYNGEE. This CDR3 is 14 amino acids long. V lost 3 bases and J lost 7; bases outside the gene matches: 7. This chain's CDR3 is CASSGGGVWNEQFF. The CDR3 bases are TGTGCCAGCAGCGGTGGGGGGGTGTGGAATGAGCAGTTCTTC.

In regard to this clone: This sample also contains other DNA sequences that code for the same CDR3. The chain recombines TRBV19 with TRBJ2-2, with TRBD2 matching 12 bases. The germline V gene has CDR1 LNHDA and CDR2 SQIVND (reference sequence). The CDR3 length is 17 residues. Trimming at V came to 5 bases and at J to 1 base, leaving 5 bases not matched to a gene. The CDR3 spells CASSGLAGGLNTGELFF. The CDR3 DNA is TGTGCCAGTAGTGGTCTAGCGGGGGGGCTGAACACCGGGGAGCTGTTTTTT.

The rearrangement uses TRBV7-2 and TRBJ1-3, with D perhaps matching TRBD1 (6 bases). The V gene's germline CDR1 is SGHTA and CDR2 FQGNSA. Trimming left V 5 bases short and J 4 bases short, with 12 bases between. CDR3 length: 14 amino acids. CDR3 residues: CASSKRTEGNTIYF. CDR3 nucleotides: TGTGCCAGCAGCAAGAGGACAGAGGGAAACACCATATATTTT.

This clone showed up just once. The identical CDR3 is also encoded by other nucleotide sequences in the sample. The J gene is TRBJ1-4, the V gene TRBV7-9, with 8 nucleotides matching TRBD1. CDR3 length: 14 amino acids. J was trimmed by 8 bases and V by 5 bases; bases with no gene match: 7. Germline V gives CDR1 SEHNR, CDR2 FQNEAQ (reference sequence). CDR3 nucleotide sequence: TGTGCCAGCAGCCTCGGACAGGGAAACGAAAAACTGTTTTTT. It codes for CASSLGQGNEKLFF.

The chain carries TRBV3-1 (or the pseudogene TRBV3-2) and TRBJ2-3, with D hard to call. CDR1 is LGHDT, CDR2 YNNKEL, per germline (reference sequence). Trimming removed 4 bases at V and 5 bases at J, with 13 bases between. The CDR3 loop spans 14 amino acids. The CDR3 spells CASSRTLAVDTQYF. DNA of the CDR3: TGTGCCAGCAGCCGCACGCTGGCGGTAGATACGCAGTATTTT.

This clone was recorded once. The chain employs TRBV12-3 or TRBV12-4 and TRBJ1-3; the D is unclear. This CDR3 spans 11 amino acids. Trimming cost V 10 bases and J 5 bases, with 9 bases left between them. CDR3 amino acids: CATPSRNTIYF. CDR3 in DNA: TGTGCCACGCCTTCTAGAAACACCATATATTTT.

This chain uses TRBV27 with TRBJ1-5; TRBD1 might be the D (5 bases). Trimming took 5 bases from V and 6 from J, leaving 20 bases between them. The length of the CDR3 is 16 residues. Germline V gene sequence: CDR1 MNHEY, CDR2 SMNVEV (reference sequence). The CDR3 region has the DNA TGTGCCAGCAGTCAGATCTTGCAGGGCGGGACTCAGCCCCAGCATTTT. Its protein product is CASSQILQGGTQPQHF.

The chain recombines TRBV5-6 with TRBJ2-7; 10 nucleotides match TRBD1. The CDR3 is 15 residues long. Germline CDR1 SGHDT, CDR2 YYEEEE. After removal of 2 bases from V and 4 bases from J, the junction contained 6 bases not matched to a gene. The CDR3 here is CASSFGQGEGYEQYF. The CDR3 DNA reads TGTGCCAGCAGCTTCGGACAGGGGGAAGGGTACGAGCAGTACTTC.

The J gene is TRBJ2-1, the V gene TRBV18; TRBD1 agrees at 8 bases. Germline V gene sequence: CDR1 KGHSH, CDR2 LQKENI. The length of the CDR3 is 15 residues. V lost 5 bases and J lost 2; bases outside the gene matches: 5. Here the CDR3 DNA reads TGTGCCAGCTCAGACAGGGGACGACCCTACAATGAGCAGTTCTTC. This encodes CASSDRGRPYNEQFF. The variable domain in full, with the rest retrieved from reference TRBV18 and TRBJ2-1, is NAGVMQNPRHLVRRRGQEARLRCSPMKGHSHVYWYRQLPEEGLKFMVYLQKENIIDESGMPKERFSAEFPKEGPSILRIQQVVRGDSAAYFCASSDRGRPYNEQFFGPGTRLTVL.

The genes are TRBV6-5 and TRBJ2-7; D is uncertain. Germline values: CDR1 MNHEY, CDR2 SVGAGI. With 5 bases removed from V and 2 bases from J, the gap between germline ends came to 13 bases. This CDR3 region has 14 residues. CDR3 in amino acids: CASSISYGTYEQYF. The CDR3 bases are TGTGCCAGCAGTATTTCGTACGGAACCTACGAGCAGTACTTC.

This chain joins TRBV7-2 and TRBJ2-5; D may match TRBD1 or TRBD2 (7 bases each). CDR3 size: 14 residues. Trimming shortened V by 0 bases and J by 5 bases, and 10 bases separated the two germline ends. Germline loops: CDR1 SGHTA, CDR2 FQGNSA. CDR3 in DNA: TGTGCCAGCAGCTTAGCGGGAGGGGGCGAGACCCAGTACTTC. Protein sequence: CASSLAGGGETQYF.

The rearrangement links TRBV7-9 to TRBJ2-7, with D perhaps TRBD1 or TRBD2 (5 bases each). Germline lookup yields CDR1 SEHNR and CDR2 FQNEAQ (reference sequence). The CDR3 totals 15 residues. V lost 5 bases to trimming and J lost 2 bases, with 16 bases between them. The chain's CDR3 is CASSPSGRSAYEQYF. The CDR3 nucleotides read TGTGCCAGCAGCCCCTCGGGACGGTCGGCCTACGAGCAGTACTTC.

This clone was picked up a small number of times. The V gene is TRBV11-2, the J gene TRBJ2-5; D is ambiguous. From germline, CDR1 is SGHAT and CDR2 FQNNGV. The CDR3 extends over 15 amino acids. Between the trimmed V and J ends, which lost 2 bases and 5 bases, there was a span of 15 bases. The CDR3 bases are TGTGCCAGCAGCTTATTTCATCGATCGGTGGAGACCCAGTACTTC. This codes for CASSLFHRSVETQYF.

The rearrangement joins TRBV30 to TRBJ1-1, with D possibly TRBD1 on 6 matching bases. The CDR3 extends over 17 amino acids. Trimming cost V 6 bases and J 1 base, with 24 bases left between them. Germline-derived CDR1 and CDR2 are GTSNPN and SVGIG (reference sequence). The CDR3 loop is CACTVRDKGRWNTEAFF. CDR3 in DNA: TGTGCCTGTACCGTCCGGGACAAGGGGCGATGGAACACTGAAGCTTTCTTT.

The V gene is TRBV19, the J gene TRBJ2-7; 10 nucleotides match TRBD2. This CDR3 is 17 amino acids long. In germline, CDR1 is LNHDA, CDR2 SQIVND (reference sequence). After removal of 3 bases from V and 0 bases from J, the junction contained 8 bases not matched to a gene. CDR3 residues: CASSIMSPSGSSYEQYF. The CDR3 nucleotides are TGTGCCAGTAGTATTATGTCGCCTAGCGGGAGCTCCTACGAGCAGTACTTC.

The rearrangement uses TRBV7-8 and TRBJ2-2; 8 nucleotides line up with TRBD1. The CDR3 has 14 amino acids. Germline lookup yields CDR1 SGHVS and CDR2 FQNEAQ. J lost 5 bases, V lost 3 bases, and 2 bases had no gene match. The CDR3 loop reads CASSLDRVTGELFF. The CDR3 DNA follows: TGTGCCAGCAGCTTGGACAGGGTTACCGGGGAGCTGTTTTTT.

This clone has a handful of counts. The chain combines TRBV15 with TRBJ2-7; D remains unclear. Trimming left V 3 bases short and J 7 bases short, with 10 bases between. The V gene's germline CDR1 is LNHNV and CDR2 YYDKDF (reference sequence). This CDR3 has 12 amino acids. The CDR3 nucleotides are TGTGCCACCAGCAGGGCAATCGGAGAGCAGTACTTC. It translates to CATSRAIGEQYF.

The chain carries TRBV14 and TRBJ1-1; D gene unclear. Trimming cost V 5 bases and J 0 bases, with 13 bases left between them. The CDR3 sequence is 15 residues long. The germline CDR1 and CDR2 sequences are SGHDN and FVKESK. Here the CDR3 DNA reads TGTGCCAGCAGCGCAACAAGGGTCCTGAACACTGAAGCTTTCTTT. This translates into CASSATRVLNTEAFF.

This clone was observed a single time. The chain uses TRBV10-2 and TRBJ1-2; D is perhaps TRBD1 (5 bases). The V gene's germline CDR1 is WSHSY and CDR2 SAAADI. V gave up 3 bases and J gave up 2 bases, with 13 bases separating them. This CDR3 is built from 15 residues. The CDR3: CASSDDRTPNYGYTF. CDR3 nucleotides: TGCGCCAGCAGTGATGACAGAACACCGAACTATGGCTACACCTTC.

The chain recombines TRBV6-4 with TRBJ1-2, with TRBD1 as a possible D gene (5 bases). Trimming took off 4 bases at V and 7 bases at J, with 16 bases between the two ends. This CDR3 has 14 residues. Germline lookup yields CDR1 MRHNA and CDR2 SNTAGT. The CDR3 region has the DNA TGTGCCAGCAGTGTGGACCCAGGGTTGGGTGGCTACACCTTC. This encodes CASSVDPGLGGYTF.

The genes are TRBV15 and TRBJ1-5, with D unclear. V dropped 1 base and J dropped 6 bases, with 16 bases sitting between them. The CDR3 contains 16 residues. Germline V gives CDR1 LNHNV, CDR2 YYDKDF (reference sequence). The CDR3, as DNA: TGTGCCACCAGCAGAGTTGGTAGCGTGCCTGGTCAGCCCCAGCATTTT. Translation gives CATSRVGSVPGQPQHF. The complete variable domain, with remaining parts taken from reference TRBV15 and TRBJ1-5, reads DAMVIQNPRYQVTQFGKPVTLSCSQTLNHNVMYWYQQKSSQAPKLLFHYYDKDFNNEADTPDNFQSRRPNTSFCFLDIRSPGLGDTAMYLCATSRVGSVPGQPQHFGDGTRLSIL.

The chain is built from TRBV5-1 and TRBJ2-5; no clear D. This CDR3 contains 11 residues. Germline CDR1 is SGHRS and CDR2 is YFSETQ. The germline V and J ends were trimmed by 1 base and 5 bases, with 3 bases remaining between them. The CDR3 nucleotides read TGCGCCAGCAGCTTGTTTGAGACCCAGTACTTC. Its protein product is CASSLFETQYF.

The genes are TRBV4-3 and TRBJ1-4, with D unresolved. The V gene lost 4 bases and the J gene lost 8 bases, with 11 bases spanning the gap. CDR3 length: 13 residues. The germline V gene encodes CDR1 LGHNA and CDR2 YSLEER. Here the CDR3 reads CASSLGRGEKLFF. For the CDR3, the DNA is TGCGCCAGCAGCCTTGGTCGCGGAGAAAAACTGTTTTTT.

The rearrangement joins TRBV19 to TRBJ2-3, with D hard to call. With 3 bases removed from V and 0 bases from J, the gap between germline ends came to 10 bases. The germline CDR1 and CDR2 sequences are LNHDA and SQIVND (reference sequence). The CDR3 loop spans 15 amino acids. In DNA form, the CDR3 reads TGTGCCAGTAGTATTAGTAGGGTCAGCACAGATACGCAGTATTTT. Translating it yields CASSISRVSTDTQYF.

The chain links TRBV27 to TRBJ2-7, with D uncertain. Per the germline V gene, CDR1 is MNHEY and CDR2 is SMNVEV (reference sequence). V lost 5 bases and J 2 bases, leaving 7 bases between the germline ends. CDR3 size: 12 residues. CDR3 loop: CASSQSAYEQYF. CDR3 nucleotide sequence: TGTGCCAGCAGTCAGAGCGCCTACGAGCAGTACTTC.